This T cell receptor (beta chain) was observed in a study of blood T cell repertoires in COVID-19. The table came from immunoSEQ multiplex PCR; TCRdb's copy has only in-frame clones and leaves some out. The table lists 110,000 to 150,000 clones, more than 80% of them singletons. Looked up from germline, CDR1 is KGHSH and CDR2 is LQKENI. V was clipped by 3 bases and J by 7 bases; unmatched bases: 9. The CDR3 extends over 16 amino acids. The receptor was derived from a man aged 50-60 years who had recovered from COVID-19. V gene TRBV18 combines with J gene TRBJ1-6, with TRBD1 matching over 7 bases. The sequencing sample was made of PBMCs or T cells enriched from blood (not recorded which). CDR3: CASSPRDSMGNSPLHF. For the CDR3, the DNA is TGTGCCAGCTCACCCCGGGACAGCATGGGGAATTCACCCCTCCACTTT.